The 21 T cell receptor beta chains reported below all come from one sample, sequenced in a study of OX40 agonist ivuxolimab in advanced cancers. Clones were read by immunoSEQ multiplex PCR, and TCRdb kept only the in-frame ones, dropping some. The sample carries 80,000 to 95,000 clones, over 75% recorded once. The source material was CD4+ or CD8+ T cells sorted from blood, sampled in a trial of the OX40 agonist ivuxolimab. The receptors shown here come from an adult with an advanced solid tumor such as melanoma, head and neck, liver or kidney cancer.

The chain employs TRBV6-1 and TRBJ1-4, with D tentatively TRBD1 (6 bases). Germline V gives CDR1 MNHNS, CDR2 SASEGT. The CDR3 runs 15 residues. Between the trimmed V and J ends, which lost 4 bases and 8 bases, there was a span of 17 bases. DNA for the CDR3: TGTGCCAGCAGTGCCGGGACAACCCGGGGGGAAAAACTGTTTTTT. Translating it yields CASSAGTTRGEKLFF.

V usage is TRBV9 and J usage is TRBJ2-2; 7 bases are shared with TRBD2. Germline CDR1 reads SGDLS; CDR2 reads YYNGEE. CDR3 length: 16 amino acids. The V segment lost 3 bases and the J segment 0 bases; nucleotides outside the gene matches: 5. The CDR3 nucleotides are TGTGCCAGCAGCGGGCCGGGACTACCGAACACCGGGGAGCTGTTTTTT. It is translated as CASSGPGLPNTGELFF.

This chain joins TRBV29-1 and TRBJ1-4, with 8 bases identical to TRBD1. Losses at the gene ends were 6 bases for V and 0 bases for J; bases not matched to a gene: 15. The CDR3 has 18 residues. Germline V gene lookup returns CDR1 SQVTM and CDR2 ANQGSEA. CDR3 sequence (DNA): TGCAGCGTCGCAGGGGGCGGCCAGACAGATGCAACTAATGAAAAACTGTTTTTT. The encoded protein is CSVAGGGQTDATNEKLFF.

The CDR3 nucleotides are TGTGCCAGCAGCTTATGGACTAGCGGGAGGGCCGATACAGATACGCAGTATTTT. It specifies CASSLWTSGRADTDTQYF. The chain links TRBV5-6 to TRBJ2-3; 15 positions agree with TRBD2. The V and J ends lost 2 bases and 3 bases, in that order; junction bases with no gene match: 7. This CDR3 region has 18 residues. Per the germline V gene, CDR1 is SGHDT and CDR2 is YYEEEE.

This chain connects TRBV19 to TRBJ1-1, with D possibly being TRBD1 (5 bases). CDR1 LNHDA and CDR2 SQIVND come from the germline V gene (reference sequence). Trimming pared 7 bases from V and 4 bases from J, leaving 16 bases between. The CDR3 spans 14 residues. CDR3 coding DNA: TGTGCCAGTATTCAAGATCAGGGAGGCACTGAAGCTTTCTTT. It translates to CASIQDQGGTEAFF.

The CDR3 reads CAINGGAGDTQYF. CDR3 coding DNA: TGTGCCATTAACGGGGGGGCCGGGGATACGCAGTATTTT. The chain couples TRBV10-3 to TRBJ2-3, with 8 bases matching TRBD2. Germline lookup yields CDR1 ENHRY and CDR2 SYGVKD. Unmatched junction bases numbered 8, after V lost 9 bases and J lost 6 bases. This CDR3 contains 13 residues.

The rearrangement uses TRBV27 and TRBJ2-7, with 7 bases identical to TRBD1. In germline, CDR1 is MNHEY, CDR2 SMNVEV (reference sequence). This CDR3 has 15 residues. The V and J ends lost 2 bases and 3 bases, in that order; junction bases with no gene match: 7. The CDR3 bases are TGTGCCAGCAGTTTAACTTGGGACAGCATCTACGAGCAGTACTTC. Encoded protein: CASSLTWDSIYEQYF.

V usage is TRBV5-5 and J usage is TRBJ1-2; D is unclear. CDR3 length: 13 residues. CDR1 is SGHKS, CDR2 YYEKEE, per germline (reference sequence). V lost 1 base to trimming and J lost 0 bases, with 4 bases between them. The chain's CDR3 is CASSLITNYGYTF. CDR3 DNA sequence: TGTGCCAGCAGCTTGATCACTAACTATGGCTACACCTTC. Based on the CDR3 plus reference TRBV5-5 and TRBJ1-2, the full variable domain is DAGVTQSPTHLIKTRGQQVTLRCSPISGHKSVSWYQQVLGQGPQFIFQYYEKEERGRGNFPDRFSARQFPNYSSELNVNALLLGDSALYLCASSLITNYGYTFGSGTRLTVV.

This clone was picked up a small number of times. V is TRBV19 and J is TRBJ1-5; 7 bases match TRBD1. With V trimmed by 6 bases and J by 7 bases, 9 bases remained unmatched. The CDR3 is 14 residues long. Per the germline V gene, CDR1 is LNHDA and CDR2 is SQIVND (reference sequence). CDR3 sequence: CASRTTGVGQPQHF. The DNA for the CDR3 is TGTGCCAGTAGGACTACAGGGGTCGGGCAGCCCCAGCATTTT.

This clone appeared a single time. A read error is possible here, since a much larger clone lies one base away. This rearrangement joins TRBV5-6 to TRBJ2-7; no definite D call. V was trimmed by 1 base and J by 5 bases, leaving 7 bases between them. This CDR3 has 12 residues. Germline-derived CDR1 and CDR2 are SGHDT and YYEEEE. Here the CDR3 reads CASSLIGNEQYF. As DNA, the CDR3 is TGTGCCAGCAGCTTGATCGGCAACGAGCAGTACTTC. Full variable domain (remainder filled in from reference TRBV5-6 and TRBJ2-7): DAGVTQSPTHLIKTRGQQVTLRCSPKSGHDTVSWYQQALGQGPQFIFQYYEEEERQRGNFPDRFSGHQFPNYSSELNVNALLLGDSALYLCASSLIGNEQYFGPGTRLTVT.

The V call is TRBV6-5, the J call TRBJ1-5; 7 nucleotides agree with TRBD1. The CDR3 loop spans 13 amino acids. With 6 bases clipped from V and 3 bases from J, the junction kept 2 bases outside the gene matches. The germline V gene has CDR1 MNHEY and CDR2 SVGAGI. The CDR3, as DNA: TGTGCCAGCAGGGGGACAGACAATCAGCCCCAGCATTTT. Encoded protein: CASRGTDNQPQHF.

This chain connects TRBV4-3 to TRBJ2-7; 9 nucleotides line up with TRBD1. The CDR3 totals 15 residues. In germline, CDR1 is LGHNA, CDR2 YSLEER. V was pared by 5 bases and J by 3 bases, with 8 bases of the junction left unmatched. CDR3 nucleotide sequence: TGCGCCAGCAGCTCGGGACAGGGAGTTTTCTACGAGCAGTACTTC. The encoded protein is CASSSGQGVFYEQYF.

This clone was picked up a small number of times. The chain combines TRBV15 with TRBJ2-1, with 8 bases matching TRBD2. The trim removed 5 bases at V and 5 bases at J, leaving 8 bases unmatched. This CDR3 is built from 15 residues. From germline, CDR1 is LNHNV and CDR2 YYDKDF (reference sequence). The DNA of the CDR3 is TGTGCCACCAGCCGAGCGGGGGCGGGGGACAATGAGCAGTTCTTC. Its protein product is CATSRAGAGDNEQFF.

The V call is TRBV13, the J call TRBJ1-4; perhaps TRBD1 as D (5 bases). This CDR3 contains 16 residues. Trimming took 3 bases from V and 5 from J, leaving 16 bases between them. Germline CDR1 reads PRHDT; CDR2 reads FYEKMQ (reference sequence). In DNA, the CDR3 is TGTGCCAGCAGCTTTCTACGTCAGGGAGGGAATGAAAAACTGTTTTTT. Translated: CASSFLRQGGNEKLFF.

V gene TRBV6-1 combines with J gene TRBJ1-1; D gene ambiguous. Germline V gives CDR1 MNHNS, CDR2 SASEGT. Between the trimmed V and J ends, which lost 7 bases and 0 bases, there was a span of 15 bases. CDR3 length: 15 residues. CDR3 nucleotide sequence: TGTGCCAGCAACGCGGCCACGTACATGAACACTGAAGCTTTCTTT. It encodes CASNAATYMNTEAFF.

The chain joins TRBV10-3 to TRBJ2-7; 8 nucleotides match TRBD2. Germline V gene sequence: CDR1 ENHRY, CDR2 SYGVKD. Trimming at V came to 6 bases and at J to 0 bases, leaving 4 bases not matched to a gene. The CDR3 consists of 14 residues. CDR3 DNA sequence: TGTGCCATCAGCCGGGGGGGGGTCTCCTACGAGCAGTACTTC. Its translation is CAISRGGVSYEQYF.

The V gene is TRBV9, the J gene TRBJ1-1; D is unclear. V lost 0 bases, J lost 0 bases, and 6 bases lay in between. CDR3 size: 14 residues. Germline CDR1 reads SGDLS; CDR2 reads YYNGEE. This CDR3 is CASSVGDLNTEAFF. The CDR3 DNA is TGTGCCAGCAGCGTAGGCGATTTGAACACTGAAGCTTTCTTT. Complete variable domain (other parts from reference TRBV9 and TRBJ1-1): DSGVTQTPKHLITATGQRVTLRCSPRSGDLSVYWYQQSLDQGLQFLIQYYNGEERAKGNILERFSAQQFPDLHSELNLSSLELGDSALYFCASSVGDLNTEAFFGQGTRLTVV.

This clone turned up a few times. DNA for the CDR3: TGTGCCAGCAGCTCTGGAGGGGGGCTGGACAATGAGCAGTTCTTC. It specifies CASSSGGGLDNEQFF. The chain uses TRBV7-2 and TRBJ2-1, with D perhaps given as TRBD1 or TRBD2 (6 bases each). The CDR3 length is 15 residues. Per germline, CDR1 SGHTA and CDR2 FQGNSA. The V and J ends lost 4 bases and 5 bases respectively, with 15 bases between them.

The chain joins TRBV5-3 to TRBJ2-1; possible D gene TRBD1, 6 bases. TRBV5-3 is labeled an ORF, and its function is uncertain. The CDR3 totals 16 residues. Trimming took 0 bases from V and 3 from J, leaving 13 bases between them. The CDR3 sequence: CARSLVFGTLYNEQFF. The CDR3 region has the DNA TGTGCCAGAAGCTTGGTTTTCGGGACACTCTACAATGAGCAGTTCTTC.

This sequence joins TRBV7-3 and TRBJ2-2; D is uncertain. The ends were cut back, 4 bases at V and 4 bases at J, with 13 bases in the middle. This CDR3 is built from 15 residues. Germline V CDR1 and CDR2: SGHTA, FQGTGA. CDR3 sequence: CASSYHRTPTGELFF. CDR3 nucleotide sequence: TGTGCCAGCAGCTACCATAGGACCCCCACCGGGGAGCTGTTTTTT.

The chain couples TRBV11-2 to TRBJ2-1, with D possibly TRBD1 on 6 matching bases. Germline values: CDR1 SGHAT, CDR2 FQNNGV. The CDR3 runs to 15 residues. V lost 2 bases to trimming and J lost 6 bases, with 14 bases between them. As DNA, the CDR3 is TGTGCCAGCAGCTTAAGGACAGCTGGGACCAATGAGCAGTTCTTC. Translating it yields CASSLRTAGTNEQFF.